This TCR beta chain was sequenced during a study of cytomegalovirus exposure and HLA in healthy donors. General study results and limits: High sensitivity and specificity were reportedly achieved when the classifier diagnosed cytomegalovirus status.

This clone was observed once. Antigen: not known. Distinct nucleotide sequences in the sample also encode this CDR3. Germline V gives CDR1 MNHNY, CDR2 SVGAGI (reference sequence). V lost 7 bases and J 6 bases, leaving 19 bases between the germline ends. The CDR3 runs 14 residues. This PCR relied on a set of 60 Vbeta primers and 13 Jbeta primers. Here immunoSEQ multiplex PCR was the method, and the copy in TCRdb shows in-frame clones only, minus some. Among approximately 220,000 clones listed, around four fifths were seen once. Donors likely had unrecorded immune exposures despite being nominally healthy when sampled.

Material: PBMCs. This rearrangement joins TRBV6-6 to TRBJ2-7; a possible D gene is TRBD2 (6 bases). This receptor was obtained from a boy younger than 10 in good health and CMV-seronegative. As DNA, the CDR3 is TGTGCCAGCACCCAGGGACTGGAGTCTGGCGAGCAGTACTTC. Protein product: CASTQGLESGEQYF.